This entry describes one T cell receptor (beta chain). There is no known antigen for this receptor. No clone much larger than this one lies a single base away; base qualities are absent. V loses 7 bases, J loses 10 bases, and the germline ends lie 14 bases apart. Spanning cysteine to phenylalanine, the CDR3 consists of 13 amino acids. The entry retains the CDR3 DNA only, 39 bases that are in frame from base 1. CDR1 and CDR2 are read off the germline V gene as MNHEY and SVGAGI. This sample is part of a study of vaccination effects on CD4 cells after COVID-19 (dated by TCRdb to between 2021 and 2024). Background for the entire study: Each participant got two doses of an mRNA SARS-CoV-2 vaccine, either BNT162b2 or mRNA-1273. In a couple of convalescent patients, pre-vaccine samples were collected 16 days and one week ahead of the first dose, 142 and 148 days after COVID-19 diagnosis. SARS-CoV-2 spike-specific CD4+ TCR repertoires from before and after mRNA vaccination were compared in COVID-19 convalescent patients and in infection-naive vaccine recipients. A total of ten to eleven COVID-19 convalescent patients and a few SARS-CoV-2-naive healthy vaccine recipients were included in the full study. The Oncomine TCR Beta short-read assay on an Illumina iSeq 100 was used to sequence cultures from other donors in the study.

In the ViraFEST assay, PBMC were stimulated with viral peptide pools, and TCR sequencing was then used to find antigen-specific CD4+ T cell clonotypes based on their expansion. After 10 days of culture, CD4+ T cells were isolated with the EasySep CD4+ T cell isolation kit. PCR-confirmed SARS-CoV-2 infection had occurred in convalescent patients between March and December 2020, before the Alpha, Beta and Delta variants emerged in the United States. Each well held two million PBMC cultured in IMDM containing around 5% human AB serum, around 9.3 IU/ml IL-2 and gentamicin, along with around 9.4 ug/ml peptides. Half of the culture medium was replaced with fresh IL-2-containing medium on days 3 and 7. Each peptide stimulation condition was cultured in triplicate wells unless otherwise noted. PBMC were separated from whole blood using Ficoll-Paque Plus gradient centrifugation and were then either cryopreserved at -140C or used fresh. The QIAamp micro DNA kit was used to extract genomic DNA from the cultured CD4+ T cells.

Libraries were made using the immunoSEQ multiplex PCR assay. DNA from the cultured and isolated CD4+ T cells underwent TCR beta CDR3 sequencing. Under the source paper's analysis protocol: Non-productive TCR sequences were discarded, and reads were trimmed to the CDR3 region, with only CDR3s of 7 or more amino acids retained. The MANAFEST web app was used to identify antigen-specific clonotypes by comparing expansion in peptide wells with expansion in reference cultures. For clones to be considered positive, expansion at FDR<0.05 versus reference and all other wells, an odds ratio above 5, and a frequency above 0.1% in two replicate wells were required. A clonotype was defined as cross-reactive if the clonotype was significantly expanded both in SARS-CoV-2 spike wells and in at least one common cold coronavirus spike condition. Levenshtein distance calculated with the stringdist R package was used to assess CDR3 similarity, and unrooted trees were constructed with ape in R 3.6.1. The source is immuneACCESS, and TCRdb retained only in-frame sequences with V and J called. Part of the clones is not carried over; for the studies checked, unresolved V genes explain less than half of this, and the remainder is unexplained. V, J and clone size are those of that table, while D and trimming were read from the DNA. The table for this sample lists roughly 45,000 clones; roughly four fifths of them were counted only once. Roughly 29% of the sample is taken by the ten largest.

What the study reported, not specific to this receptor: Only a small number of convalescent patients were included, and no early post-infection timepoints were available, which limited the study. Among convalescent patients, the spike-reactive repertoire after vaccination was made up mainly of new vaccine-induced clones that were largely distinct from the clones induced by infection. Clones induced by infection and clones induced by vaccination both contracted markedly at late timepoints after vaccination, which fits with T cell responses waning over time.

Rearrangement joined TRBV6-5 to TRBJ1-6; no D segment can be confidently identified. This material consisted of CD4+ T cells from PBMCs cultured with a peptide pool, taken before COVID-19 vaccination. This receptor was identified in a human donor who had a prior SARS-CoV-2 infection. Here the CDR3 is given as CASKLGYRSPLHF. The nucleotide sequence reads TGTGCCAGCAAATTGGGGTACCGCTCACCCCTCCACTTT.